This T cell receptor beta chain derives from a study of T cell changes during pregnancy in multiple sclerosis. V was trimmed by 3 bases and J by 12 bases, leaving 15 bases between them. Germline V lookup: CDR1 LGHNA, CDR2 YSLEER. The CDR3 runs to 13 residues. This clone was picked up a small number of times. Clones were sequenced by immunoSEQ multiplex PCR, and TCRdb holds only the in-frame ones, with some missing. The data show over 90,000 clones, about 93% seen once. This receptor was taken from a female donor with multiple sclerosis, enrolled in a pregnancy study. This chain joins TRBV4-3 and TRBJ1-5; D is unclear. Sample: peripheral blood, taken after pregnancy. CDR3: CASSQDGSGIQHF. CDR3 coding DNA: TGCGCCAGCAGCCAGGACGGGAGCGGCATCCAGCATTTT.